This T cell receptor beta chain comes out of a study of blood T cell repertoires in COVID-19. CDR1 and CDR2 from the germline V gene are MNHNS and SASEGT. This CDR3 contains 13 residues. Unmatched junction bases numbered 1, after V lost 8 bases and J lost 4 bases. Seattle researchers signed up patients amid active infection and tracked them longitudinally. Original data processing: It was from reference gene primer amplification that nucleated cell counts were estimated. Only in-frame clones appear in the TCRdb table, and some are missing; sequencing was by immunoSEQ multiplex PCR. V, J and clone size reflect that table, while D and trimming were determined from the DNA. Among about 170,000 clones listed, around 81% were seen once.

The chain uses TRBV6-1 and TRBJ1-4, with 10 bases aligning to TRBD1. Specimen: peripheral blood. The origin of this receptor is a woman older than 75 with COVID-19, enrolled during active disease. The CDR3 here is CASGDRGNEKLFF. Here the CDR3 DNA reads TGTGCCAGCGGGGACAGGGGTAATGAAAAACTGTTTTTT.